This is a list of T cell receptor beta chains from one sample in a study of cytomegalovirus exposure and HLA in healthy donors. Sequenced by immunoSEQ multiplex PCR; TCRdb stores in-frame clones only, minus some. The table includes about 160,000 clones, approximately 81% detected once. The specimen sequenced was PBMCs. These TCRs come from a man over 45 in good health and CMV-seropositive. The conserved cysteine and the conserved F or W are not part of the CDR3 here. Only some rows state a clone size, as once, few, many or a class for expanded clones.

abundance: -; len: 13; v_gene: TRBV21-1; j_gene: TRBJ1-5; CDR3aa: ASSKRRQGDQPQH
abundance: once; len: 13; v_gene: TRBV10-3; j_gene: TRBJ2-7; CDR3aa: AISDPGLSVDEQY
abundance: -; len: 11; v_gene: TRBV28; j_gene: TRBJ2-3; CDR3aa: ASSSGGLDTQY
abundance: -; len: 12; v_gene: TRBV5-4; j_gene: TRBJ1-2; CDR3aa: ASSFGQGPYGYT
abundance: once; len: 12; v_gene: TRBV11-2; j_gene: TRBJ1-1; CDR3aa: ASSLDRGPFKAF
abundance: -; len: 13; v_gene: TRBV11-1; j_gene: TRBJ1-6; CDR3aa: ASSRGQTGNSPLH
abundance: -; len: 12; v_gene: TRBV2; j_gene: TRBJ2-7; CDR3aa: ASSEFPLSYEQY
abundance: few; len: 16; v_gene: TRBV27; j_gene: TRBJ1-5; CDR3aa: ASRRGTGGGFGNQPQH
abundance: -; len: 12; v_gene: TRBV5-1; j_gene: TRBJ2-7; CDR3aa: ASSFTGDSYEQY
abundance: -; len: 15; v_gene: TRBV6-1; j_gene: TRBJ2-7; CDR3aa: ASSESGTGTGENEQY
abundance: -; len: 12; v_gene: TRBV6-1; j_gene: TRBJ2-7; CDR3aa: ASSAGQGTYEQY
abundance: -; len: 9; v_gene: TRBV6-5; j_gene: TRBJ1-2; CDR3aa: VTGENYGYT
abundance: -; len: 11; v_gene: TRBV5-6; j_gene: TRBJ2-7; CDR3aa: ASKRPSSYEQY
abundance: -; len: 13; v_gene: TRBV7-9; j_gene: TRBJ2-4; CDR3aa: ASSRSGGAKNIQY
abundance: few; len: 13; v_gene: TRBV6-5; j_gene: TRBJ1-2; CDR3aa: ASSYFPRVNYGYT
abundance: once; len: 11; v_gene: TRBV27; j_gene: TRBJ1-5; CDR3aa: ASSQGWGQPQH
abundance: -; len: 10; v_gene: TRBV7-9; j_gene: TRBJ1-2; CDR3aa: ASSFGGAGYT
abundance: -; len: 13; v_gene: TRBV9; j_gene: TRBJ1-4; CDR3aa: ATSQGESTNEKLF
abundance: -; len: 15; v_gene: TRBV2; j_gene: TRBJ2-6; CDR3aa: ASRFSGQGSGANVLT
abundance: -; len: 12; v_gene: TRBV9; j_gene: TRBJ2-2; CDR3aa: ATSPDRNTGELF
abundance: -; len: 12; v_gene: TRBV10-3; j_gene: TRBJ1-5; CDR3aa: AISGTLSNQPQH
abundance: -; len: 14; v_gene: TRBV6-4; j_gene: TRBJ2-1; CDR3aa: ASSDSSYGIGNEQF
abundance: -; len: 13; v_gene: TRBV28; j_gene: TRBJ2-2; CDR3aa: ASRGGIVNTGELF
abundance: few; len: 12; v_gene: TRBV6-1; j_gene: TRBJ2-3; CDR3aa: ASKTRARTDTQY
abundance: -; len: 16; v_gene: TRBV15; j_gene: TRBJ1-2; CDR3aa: ATSRDGQGTGANYGYT
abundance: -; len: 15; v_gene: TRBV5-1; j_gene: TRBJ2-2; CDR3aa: ASSLVGLAEYTGELF
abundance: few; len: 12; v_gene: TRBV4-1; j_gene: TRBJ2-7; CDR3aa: ASSPTGGMGEQY
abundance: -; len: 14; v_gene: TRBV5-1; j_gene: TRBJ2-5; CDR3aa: AGSLGLAGVQETQY
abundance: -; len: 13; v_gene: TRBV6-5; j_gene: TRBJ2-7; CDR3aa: ASSSKSGSTYEQY
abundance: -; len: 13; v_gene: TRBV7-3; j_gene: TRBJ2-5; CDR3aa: ASSLTAAGVRTQY
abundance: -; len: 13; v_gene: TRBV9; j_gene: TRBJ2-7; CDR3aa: ASSPGLAGAYEQY
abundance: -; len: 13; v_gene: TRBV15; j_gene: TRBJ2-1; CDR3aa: ATSSRQGPKDEQF
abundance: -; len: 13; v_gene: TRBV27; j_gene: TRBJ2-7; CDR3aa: ASRRTSGGTYEQY
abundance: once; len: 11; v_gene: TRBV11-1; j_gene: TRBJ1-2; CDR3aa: ASSSTGNNGYT
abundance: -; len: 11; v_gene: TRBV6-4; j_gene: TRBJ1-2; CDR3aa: ASSEGTGGGYT
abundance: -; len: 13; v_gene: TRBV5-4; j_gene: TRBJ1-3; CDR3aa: ASSLPGASGNTIY
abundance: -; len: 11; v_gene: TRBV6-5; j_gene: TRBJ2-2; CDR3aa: ASSSHPDGELF
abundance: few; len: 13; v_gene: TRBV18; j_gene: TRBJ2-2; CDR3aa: ASSLGTRNTGELF
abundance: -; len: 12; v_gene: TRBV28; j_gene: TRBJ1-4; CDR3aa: ASTTGGGDEKLF
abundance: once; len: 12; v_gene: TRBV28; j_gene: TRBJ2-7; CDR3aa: ASKGTSGAYEQY
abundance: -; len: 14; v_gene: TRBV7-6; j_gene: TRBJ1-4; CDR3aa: ASSLGAVQVREKLF
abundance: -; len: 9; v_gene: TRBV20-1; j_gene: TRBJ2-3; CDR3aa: STLAADTQY
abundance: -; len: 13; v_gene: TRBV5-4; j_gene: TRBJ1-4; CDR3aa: ASSFRTGDNEKLF
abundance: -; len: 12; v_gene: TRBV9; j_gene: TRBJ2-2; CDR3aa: ASSVMANTGELF
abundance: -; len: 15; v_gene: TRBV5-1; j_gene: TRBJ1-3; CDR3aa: ASSPDVQGYSGNTIY
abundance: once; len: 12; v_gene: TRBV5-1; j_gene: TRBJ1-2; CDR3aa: ASSEGQGNYGYT
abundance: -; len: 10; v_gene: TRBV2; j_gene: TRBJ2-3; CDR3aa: ASSEQIGTQY
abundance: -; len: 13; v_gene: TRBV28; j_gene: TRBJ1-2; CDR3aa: ASSLGLRDGRGYT
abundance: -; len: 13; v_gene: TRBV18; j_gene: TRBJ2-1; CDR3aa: ASSQSSGSLDEQF